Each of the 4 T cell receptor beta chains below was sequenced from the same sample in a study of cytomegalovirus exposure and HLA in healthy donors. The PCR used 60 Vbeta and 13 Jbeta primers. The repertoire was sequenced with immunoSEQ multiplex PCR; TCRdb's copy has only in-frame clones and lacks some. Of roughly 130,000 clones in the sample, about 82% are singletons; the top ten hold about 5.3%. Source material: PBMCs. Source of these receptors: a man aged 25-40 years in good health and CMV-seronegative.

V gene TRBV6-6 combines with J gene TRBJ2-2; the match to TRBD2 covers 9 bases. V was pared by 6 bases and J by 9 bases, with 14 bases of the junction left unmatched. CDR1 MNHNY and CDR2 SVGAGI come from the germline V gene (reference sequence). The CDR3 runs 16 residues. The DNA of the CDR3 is TGTGCCAGCAGCCCGGCGGGGGGGGACCGTGCTAGGGAGCTGTTTTTT. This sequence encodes CASSPAGGDRARELFF.

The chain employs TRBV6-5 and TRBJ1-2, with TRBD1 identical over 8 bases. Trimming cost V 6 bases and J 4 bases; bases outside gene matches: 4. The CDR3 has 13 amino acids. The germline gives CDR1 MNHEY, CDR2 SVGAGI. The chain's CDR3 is CASSPDRGYGYTF. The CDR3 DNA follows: TGTGCCAGCAGCCCTGACAGGGGCTATGGCTACACCTTC.

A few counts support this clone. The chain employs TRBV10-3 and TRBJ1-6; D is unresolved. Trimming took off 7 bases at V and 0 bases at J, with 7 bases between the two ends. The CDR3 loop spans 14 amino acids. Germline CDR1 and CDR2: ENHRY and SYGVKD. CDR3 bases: TGTGCCATCAAGGAGAGCTCCTATAATTCACCCCTCCACTTT. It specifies CAIKESSYNSPLHF.

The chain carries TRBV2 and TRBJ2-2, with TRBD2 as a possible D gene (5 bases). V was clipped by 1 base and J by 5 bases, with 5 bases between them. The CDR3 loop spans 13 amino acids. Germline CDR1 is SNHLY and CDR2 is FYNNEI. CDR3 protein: CASSEGGTGELFF. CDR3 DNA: TGTGCCAGCAGTGAAGGCGGGACCGGGGAGCTGTTTTTT.